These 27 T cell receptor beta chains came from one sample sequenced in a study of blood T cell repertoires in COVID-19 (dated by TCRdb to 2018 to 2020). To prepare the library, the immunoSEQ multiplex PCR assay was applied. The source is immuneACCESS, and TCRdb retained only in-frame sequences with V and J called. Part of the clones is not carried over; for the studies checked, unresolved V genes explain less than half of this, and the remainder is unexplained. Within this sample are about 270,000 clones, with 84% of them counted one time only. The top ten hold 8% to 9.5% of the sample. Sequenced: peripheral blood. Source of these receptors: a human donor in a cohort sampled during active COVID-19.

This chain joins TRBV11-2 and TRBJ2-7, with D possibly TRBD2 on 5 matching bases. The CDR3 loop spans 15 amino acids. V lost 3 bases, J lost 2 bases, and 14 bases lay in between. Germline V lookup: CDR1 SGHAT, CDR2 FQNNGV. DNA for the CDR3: TGTGCCAGCAGCTTGAGAGGGAACCTCCCCTACGAGCAGTACTTC. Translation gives CASSLRGNLPYEQYF.

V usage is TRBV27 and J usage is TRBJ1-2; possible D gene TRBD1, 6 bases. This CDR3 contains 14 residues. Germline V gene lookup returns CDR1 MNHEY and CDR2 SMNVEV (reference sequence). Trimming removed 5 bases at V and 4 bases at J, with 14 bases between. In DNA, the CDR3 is TGTGCCAGCAGTACCGGGACAAAGTTCTATGGCTACACCTTC. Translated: CASSTGTKFYGYTF.

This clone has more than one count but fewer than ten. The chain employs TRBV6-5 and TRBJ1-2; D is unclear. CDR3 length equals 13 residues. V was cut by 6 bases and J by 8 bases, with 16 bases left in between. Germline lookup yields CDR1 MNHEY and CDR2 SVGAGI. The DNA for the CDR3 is TGTGCCAGCAGAATGGTCAACCGAGAGGGCTACACCTTC. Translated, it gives CASRMVNREGYTF.

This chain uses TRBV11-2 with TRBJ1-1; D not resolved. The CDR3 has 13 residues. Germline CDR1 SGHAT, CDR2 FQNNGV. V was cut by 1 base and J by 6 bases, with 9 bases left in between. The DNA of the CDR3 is TGTGCCAGCAGCTTAGGACTAGCAGCTGAAGCTTTCTTT. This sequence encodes CASSLGLAAEAFF.

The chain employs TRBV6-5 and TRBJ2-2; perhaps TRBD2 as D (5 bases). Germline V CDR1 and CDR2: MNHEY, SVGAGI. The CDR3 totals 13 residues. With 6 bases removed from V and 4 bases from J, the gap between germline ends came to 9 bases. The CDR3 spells CASSSGSTGELFF. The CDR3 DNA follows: TGTGCCAGCAGCAGCGGTTCCACCGGGGAGCTGTTTTTT.

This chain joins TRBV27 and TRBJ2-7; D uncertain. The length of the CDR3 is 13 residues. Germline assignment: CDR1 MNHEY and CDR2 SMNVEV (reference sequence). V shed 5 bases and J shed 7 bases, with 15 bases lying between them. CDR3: CASSPNPLWEQYF. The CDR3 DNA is TGTGCCAGCAGTCCCAACCCACTTTGGGAGCAGTACTTC.

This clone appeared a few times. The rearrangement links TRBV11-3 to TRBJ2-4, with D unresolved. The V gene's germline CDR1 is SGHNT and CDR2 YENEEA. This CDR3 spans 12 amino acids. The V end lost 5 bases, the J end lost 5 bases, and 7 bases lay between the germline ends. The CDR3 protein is CASSDTENIQYF. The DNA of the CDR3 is TGTGCCAGCAGCGATACAGAAAACATTCAGTACTTC. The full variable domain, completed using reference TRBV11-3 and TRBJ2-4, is EAGVVQSPRYKIIEKKQPVAFWCNPISGHNTLYWYLQNLGQGPELLIRYENEEAVDDSQLPKDRFSAERLKGVDSTLKIQPAELGDSAVYLCASSDTENIQYFGAGTRLSVL.

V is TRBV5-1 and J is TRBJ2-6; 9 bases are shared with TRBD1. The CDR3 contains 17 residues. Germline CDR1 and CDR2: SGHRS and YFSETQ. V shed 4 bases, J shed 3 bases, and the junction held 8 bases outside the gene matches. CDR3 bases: TGCGCCAGCAGCACCGGGACAGGGATGAGTGGGGCCAACGTCCTGACTTTC. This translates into CASSTGTGMSGANVLTF.

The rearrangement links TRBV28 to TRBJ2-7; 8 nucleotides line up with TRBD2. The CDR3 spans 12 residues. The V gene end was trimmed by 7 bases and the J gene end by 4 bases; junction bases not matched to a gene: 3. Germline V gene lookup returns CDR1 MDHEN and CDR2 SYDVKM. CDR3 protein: CASTGGGYEQYF. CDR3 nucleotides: TGTGCCAGCACGGGAGGGGGGTACGAGCAGTACTTC.

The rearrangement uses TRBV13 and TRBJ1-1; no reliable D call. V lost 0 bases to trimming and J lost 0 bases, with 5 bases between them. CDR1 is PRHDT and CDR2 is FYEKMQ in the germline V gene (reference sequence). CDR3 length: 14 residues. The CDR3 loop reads CASSLGRVNTEAFF. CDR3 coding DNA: TGTGCCAGCAGCTTAGGCCGCGTGAACACTGAAGCTTTCTTT.

CDR3 bases: TGTGCCAGCAGCCAAGACCTCGGGTATGGCTATGGCTACACCTTC. Protein sequence: CASSQDLGYGYGYTF. J is TRBJ1-2 and V is TRBV3-1 (or the pseudogene TRBV3-2); no clear D. Germline lookup yields CDR1 LGHDT and CDR2 YNNKEL (reference sequence). The CDR3 totals 15 residues. V dropped 0 bases and J dropped 4 bases, with 12 bases sitting between them.

The CDR3 coding sequence is TGCGCCAGCAGCTTGGCCGGAGGGTTGGGAAACACCATATATTTT. Translated: CASSLAGGLGNTIYF. The chain is built from TRBV5-1 and TRBJ1-3; D remains unclear. The germline gives CDR1 SGHRS, CDR2 YFSETQ. The CDR3 covers 15 residues. Trimming took 0 bases from V and 4 from J, leaving 11 bases between them.

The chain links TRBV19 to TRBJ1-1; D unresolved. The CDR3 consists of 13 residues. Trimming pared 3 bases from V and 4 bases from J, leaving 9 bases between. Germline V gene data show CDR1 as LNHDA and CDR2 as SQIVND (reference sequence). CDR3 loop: CASSIMEGTEAFF. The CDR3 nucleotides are TGTGCCAGTAGTATTATGGAGGGCACTGAAGCTTTCTTT.

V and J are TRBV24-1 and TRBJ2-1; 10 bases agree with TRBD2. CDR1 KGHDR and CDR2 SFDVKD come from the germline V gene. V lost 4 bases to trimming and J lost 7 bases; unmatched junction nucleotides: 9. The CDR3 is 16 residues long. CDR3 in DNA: TGTGCCACCAGTGACCGTCTAGCGGGGGAGTTGAATGAGCAGTTCTTC. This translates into CATSDRLAGELNEQFF.

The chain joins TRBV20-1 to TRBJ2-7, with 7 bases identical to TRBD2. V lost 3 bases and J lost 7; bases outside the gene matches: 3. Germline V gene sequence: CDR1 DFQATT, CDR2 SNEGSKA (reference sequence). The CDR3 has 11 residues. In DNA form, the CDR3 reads TGCAGTGCTAGTCCCGGGGGGGAGCAGTACTTC. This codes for CSASPGGEQYF.

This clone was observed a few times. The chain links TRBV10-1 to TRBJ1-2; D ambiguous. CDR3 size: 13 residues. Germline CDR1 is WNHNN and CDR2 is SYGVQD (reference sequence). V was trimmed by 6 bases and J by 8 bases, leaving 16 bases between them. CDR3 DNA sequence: TGCGCCAGCAGGCCCGGGTATTGGATGGGCTACACCTTC. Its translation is CASRPGYWMGYTF.

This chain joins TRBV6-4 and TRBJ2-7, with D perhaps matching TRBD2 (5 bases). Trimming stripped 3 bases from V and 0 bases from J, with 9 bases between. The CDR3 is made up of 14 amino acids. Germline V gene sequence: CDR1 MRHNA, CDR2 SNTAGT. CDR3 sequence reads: CASSETGSSYEQYF. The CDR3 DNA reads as TGTGCCAGCAGTGAAACGGGGAGCTCCTACGAGCAGTACTTC.

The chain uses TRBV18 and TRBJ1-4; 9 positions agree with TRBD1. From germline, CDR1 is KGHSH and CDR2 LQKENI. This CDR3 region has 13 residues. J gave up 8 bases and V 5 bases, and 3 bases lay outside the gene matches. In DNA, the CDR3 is TGTGCCAGCTCAATAGGACAGGGGGAAAAACTGTTTTTT. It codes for CASSIGQGEKLFF. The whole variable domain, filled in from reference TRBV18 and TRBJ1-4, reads NAGVMQNPRHLVRRRGQEARLRCSPMKGHSHVYWYRQLPEEGLKFMVYLQKENIIDESGMPKERFSAEFPKEGPSILRIQQVVRGDSAAYFCASSIGQGEKLFFGSGTQLSVL.

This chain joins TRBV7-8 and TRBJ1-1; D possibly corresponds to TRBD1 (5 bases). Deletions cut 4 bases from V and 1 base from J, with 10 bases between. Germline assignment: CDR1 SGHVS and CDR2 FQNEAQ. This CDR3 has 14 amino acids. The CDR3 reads CASSSQTGNTEAFF. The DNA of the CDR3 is TGTGCCAGCAGCTCCCAAACAGGGAACACTGAAGCTTTCTTT. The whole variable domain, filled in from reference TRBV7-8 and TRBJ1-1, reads GAGVSQSPRYKVAKRGQDVALRCDPISGHVSLFWYQQALGQGPEFLTYFQNEAQLDKSGLPSDRFFAERPEGSVSTLKIQRTQQEDSAVYLCASSSQTGNTEAFFGQGTRLTVV.

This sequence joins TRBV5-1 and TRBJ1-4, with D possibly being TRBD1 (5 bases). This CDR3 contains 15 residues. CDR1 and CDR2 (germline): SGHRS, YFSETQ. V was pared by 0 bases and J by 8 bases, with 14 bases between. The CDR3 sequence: CASSLAAFGAEKLFF. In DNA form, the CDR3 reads TGCGCCAGCAGCTTGGCGGCATTTGGGGCCGAAAAACTGTTTTTT.

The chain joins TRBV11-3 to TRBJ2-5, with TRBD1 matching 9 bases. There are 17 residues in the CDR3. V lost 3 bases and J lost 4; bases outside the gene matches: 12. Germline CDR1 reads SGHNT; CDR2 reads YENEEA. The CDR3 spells CASSLGPQGALLETQYF. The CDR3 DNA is TGTGCCAGCAGCTTGGGACCACAGGGGGCGCTTTTAGAGACCCAGTACTTC.

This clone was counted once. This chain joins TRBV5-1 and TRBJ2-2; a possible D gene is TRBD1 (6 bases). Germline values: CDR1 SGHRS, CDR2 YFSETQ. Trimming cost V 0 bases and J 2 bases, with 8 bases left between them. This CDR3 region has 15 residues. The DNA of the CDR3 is TGCGCCAGCAGCTTGGGGGGACAAAACACCGGGGAGCTGTTTTTT. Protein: CASSLGGQNTGELFF.

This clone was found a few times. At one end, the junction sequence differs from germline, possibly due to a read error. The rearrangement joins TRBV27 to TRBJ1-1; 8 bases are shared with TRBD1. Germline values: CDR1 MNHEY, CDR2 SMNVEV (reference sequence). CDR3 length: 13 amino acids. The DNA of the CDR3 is TGTGCCAGCAGTTTATCAGGGACAGGCCGCAGAATCTTT. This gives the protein CASSLSGTGRRIF.

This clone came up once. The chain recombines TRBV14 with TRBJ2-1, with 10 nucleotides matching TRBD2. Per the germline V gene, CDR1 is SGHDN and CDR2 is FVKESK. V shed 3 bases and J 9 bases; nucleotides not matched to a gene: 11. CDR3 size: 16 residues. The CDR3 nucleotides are TGTGCCAGCAGCCACCTGAGCGGGGGGGTTTTTGGTGAGCAGTTCTTC. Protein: CASSHLSGGVFGEQFF.

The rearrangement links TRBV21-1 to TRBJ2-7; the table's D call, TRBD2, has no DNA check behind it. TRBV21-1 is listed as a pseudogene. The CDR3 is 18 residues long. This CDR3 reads CASSKALYIVGVFYEQYF. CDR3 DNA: TGTGCCAGCAGCAAAGCGCTTTATATTGTCGGTGTGTTCTACGAGCAGTACTTC.

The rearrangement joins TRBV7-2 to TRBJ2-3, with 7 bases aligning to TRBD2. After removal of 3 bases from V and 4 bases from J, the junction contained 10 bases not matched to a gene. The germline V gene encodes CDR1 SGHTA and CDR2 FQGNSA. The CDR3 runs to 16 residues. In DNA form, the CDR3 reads TGTGCCAGCAGCTTGGGCGCGACTAGCATCGCAGATACGCAGTATTTT. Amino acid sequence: CASSLGATSIADTQYF.

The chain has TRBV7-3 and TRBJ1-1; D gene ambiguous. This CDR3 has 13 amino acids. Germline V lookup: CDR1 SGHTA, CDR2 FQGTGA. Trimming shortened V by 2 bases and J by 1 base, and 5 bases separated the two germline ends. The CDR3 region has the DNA TGTGCCAGCAGCTTACTAGGGAACACTGAAGCTTTCTTT. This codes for CASSLLGNTEAFF.